What follows is one T cell receptor (beta chain) and its context. This clone appeared a single time. The antigen this receptor binds is unknown. Base-call qualities are not available, and no considerably larger clone is one nucleotide away. The sample comes from a study of graft-versus-host responses after intestinal transplantation (dated by TCRdb to 2020 to 2023). At the level of the whole study: Multivisceral, liver-intestinal, or isolated intestinal transplants were received by the recipients. After intestinal transplantation, graft-versus-host and host-versus-graft alloreactive T cell clones were followed in the graft, circulation and bone marrow using bulk TCR-beta CDR3 sequencing. The cohort enrolled 20 to 25 intestinal transplant recipients, one of whom was a retransplant, and a few patients without pretransplant specimens were excluded. Alloreactive clones were identified by sequencing pre-transplant mixed lymphocyte reaction products and comparing them with unstimulated pre-transplant donor and recipient T cells. Rather than going through the commercial service, samples from three later patients were sequenced in-house on an Illumina MiSeq and processed with MiXCR. Donor T cell macrochimerism was defined as a peak of at least 4% donor T cells among recipient peripheral blood mononuclear cells. Anti-thymocyte globulin induction was given to all recipients, followed by maintenance tacrolimus and steroids for 2 to 4 years.

The library relied on the immunoSEQ multiplex PCR assay. High-throughput TCR-beta CDR3 sequencing of genomic DNA from most patients was performed by Adaptive Biotechnologies. The study's processing was this. TCR sequencing data were retrieved from Adaptive's ImmunoSEQ software for 15 to 20 patients, whereas a few other patients were processed with MiXCR and VDJtools. CDR3 nucleotide sequences shared between donor and recipient were removed because the origin of such sequences could not be assigned. At least 2-fold expansion over unstimulated cells and a minimum CFSE-low frequency of 0.002% (template counts) or 0.001% (read counts) were required for clones to be classified as alloreactive. Clones were considered mappable if detected in sequenced pre-transplant spleen, lymph node, or MLR CFSE-low populations of the donor or recipient. The cumulative frequency of alloreactive clones was calculated as a percentage of all sequences, weighted by copy number. The table was pulled from immuneACCESS by TCRdb, which kept in-frame rearrangements only. Such tables lose some clones; where checked, under half of the loss comes from unresolved V genes, and the rest has no known cause. D and trimming come from the DNA, and the V and J calls and clone size come from that table. This sample has about 38,000 clones in its table, and under 85% of those were observed once. The ten largest clones add up to about 4% of the sample.

Sequences SGHTS (CDR1) and YDEGEE (CDR2) are obtained from the germline V gene. V gives up 3 bases and J gives up 3 bases, and the segment between their germline ends measures 4 bases. Measured from the cysteine to the phenylalanine, the CDR3 is 11 residues long. Only the CDR3 DNA is retained, 33 bases long and in frame from the first base. General findings and caveats noted by the study authors: The conclusions were limited by the relatively low number and heterogeneity of the intestinal transplant patients. Patients with donor T cell macrochimerism had high GvH to HvG T cell clonal ratios in their allografts. GvH clones were detected in recipient bone marrow, and some of these GvH clones were observed earlier in ileal mucosa or blood, consistent with an intestinal mucosal origin. Early after transplant, peak levels of circulating GvH clones were found to be associated with declines in HvG clones.

Blood samples were collected up to 4 times in the first month after transplant and then at least monthly when available. The sequence came from a human patient who received an intestinal transplant, so some T cells may come from the graft donor. The sequence is built from TRBV5-8 and TRBJ2-7; the D gene cannot be named for sure. Sequences were derived from PBMCs, sampled 1070 days after transplant. The CDR3 protein: CASSSDYEQYF. The sequence in DNA is TGTGCCAGCAGCTCGGACTACGAGCAGTACTTC.